This is a list of T cell receptor beta chains from one sample in a study of monozygotic twins with cystic fibrosis. Clones were read by immunoSEQ multiplex PCR, and TCRdb kept only the in-frame ones, dropping some. The sample holds about 19,000 clones; about 97% are singletons and the top ten take around 1.9%. The sample was blood. The receptor set was obtained from a woman in her thirties with cystic fibrosis. CDR3s include the opening cysteine and the closing phenylalanine or tryptophan. D genes are given only for firm matches. Expanded clones get a size class; other rows say once, few or many, or leave the size out.

d_call j_call clone_size v_call cdr3_nt cdr3_aa
- TRBJ1-2 once TRBV29-1 TGCAGCGTTGAAGTACCGGATGTCTATGGCTACACCTTC CSVEVPDVYGYTF
- TRBJ1-3 - TRBV5-1 TGCGCCAGCAGCTCAGGGGATTCTGGAAACACCATATATTTT CASSSGDSGNTIYF
TRBD1 TRBJ1-5 - TRBV6-5 TGTGCCAGCAGTCCTACCCACAGGGGCGGTCAGCCCCAGCATTTT CASSPTHRGGQPQHF
- TRBJ1-5 - TRBV28 TGTGCCAGCAGTTTCCCCGGACAGATGAGCAATCAGCCCCAGCATTTT CASSFPGQMSNQPQHF
TRBD1 TRBJ2-7 - TRBV27 TGTGCCAGCAGTAACAGGGGAACTAGATACGAGCAGTACTTC CASSNRGTRYEQYF
TRBD1 TRBJ1-1 - TRBV4-3 TGCGCCAGCAGCCTTTGGACAGGGAACACTGAAGCTTTCTTT CASSLWTGNTEAFF
- TRBJ2-3 - TRBV13 TGTGCCAGCAGCTCACGGACCAAATCAGATACGCAGTATTTT CASSSRTKSDTQYF
- TRBJ2-5 - TRBV5-1 TGTGCCAGCAGCTTAGGGTTGGATTCCCATAGTTCACAAGAGACCCAGTACTTC CASSLGLDSHSSQETQYF
- TRBJ1-2 - TRBV29-1 TGCAGCGTGTCAGGGGCGATCTATGGCTACACCTTC CSVSGAIYGYTF
- TRBJ2-3 - TRBV6-1 TGTGCCAGCAGTGACTCTGGACAGTACACAGATACGCAGTATTTT CASSDSGQYTDTQYF
- TRBJ2-7 - TRBV6-1 TGTGCCAGCAGTGAAGCCAACAGGGGGGGCAACGAGCAGTACTTC CASSEANRGGNEQYF
TRBD2 TRBJ2-5 - TRBV4-1 TGCGCCAGCAGCCAATCCGGGACTAGCAGCGAGACCCAGTACTTC CASSQSGTSSETQYF
TRBD1 TRBJ2-3 - TRBV29-1 TGCAGCGTTGAAGGTGACAGGGCGTCAGATACGCAGTATTTT CSVEGDRASDTQYF
- TRBJ2-6 - TRBV5-1 TGCGCCAGCAGCTTGGCAGGGACTGGGGCCAACGTCCTGACTTTC CASSLAGTGANVLTF
TRBD1 TRBJ1-1 - TRBV10-3 TGTGCCATCAGTGAGGCCGGGACAGCAAACACTGAAGCTTTCTTT CAISEAGTANTEAFF
TRBD1 TRBJ1-6 once TRBV5-6 TGTGCCAGCAGCTCCGGACAGGGTTACCCAAATTCACCCCTCCACTTT CASSSGQGYPNSPLHF
TRBD1 TRBJ1-2 - TRBV7-9 TGTGCCAGCAGCTTACGCCCGGGACAGGGCTATGGCTACACCTTC CASSLRPGQGYGYTF